This is a list of T cell receptor beta chains from one sample in a study of OX40 agonist ivuxolimab in advanced cancers. The protocol was immunoSEQ multiplex PCR, while the TCRdb copy is restricted to in-frame clones and leaves out a portion. This sample yields approximately 71,000 clones, of which approximately 94% are seen a single time; around 14% belongs to the top ten. Specimen: CD4+ or CD8+ T cells sorted from blood, collected in a trial of the OX40 agonist ivuxolimab. The receptors were sampled from an adult with an advanced solid tumor such as melanoma, head and neck, liver or kidney cancer. Each CDR3 is given with its conserved first and last residue. The order of the fields is V gene, CDR3 length, CDR3 protein.

V gene: TRBV11-1
CDR3 length: 14
CDR3 protein: CASSLGGTEYGYTF

V gene: TRBV25-1
CDR3 length: 14
CDR3 protein: CASSETGYTDTQYF

V gene: TRBV28
CDR3 length: 14
CDR3 protein: CASSFGDSNQPQHF

V gene: TRBV19
CDR3 length: 16
CDR3 protein: CASSIDPETGNTEAFF

V gene: TRBV5-1
CDR3 length: 15
CDR3 protein: CASRVNGRKSGELFF

V gene: TRBV6-6
CDR3 length: 15
CDR3 protein: CASSYSVATNEKLFF

V gene: TRBV6-5
CDR3 length: 13
CDR3 protein: CASSYEGNYGYTF

V gene: TRBV27
CDR3 length: 14
CDR3 protein: CASSLNPTTYEQYF

V gene: TRBV5-6
CDR3 length: 15
CDR3 protein: CASSPVSGGWYEQYF

V gene: TRBV9
CDR3 length: 15
CDR3 protein: CASSVAGASGTEAFF

V gene: TRBV9
CDR3 length: 16
CDR3 protein: CASSVGTTGGWEKLFF

V gene: TRBV27
CDR3 length: 14
CDR3 protein: CASTRGAGGYEQYF

V gene: TRBV4-3
CDR3 length: 16
CDR3 protein: CASSQVIAGGQETQYF

V gene: TRBV10-3
CDR3 length: 13
CDR3 protein: CAISLTGRETQYF

V gene: TRBV19
CDR3 length: 11
CDR3 protein: CASSISFIQYF

V gene: TRBV9
CDR3 length: 14
CDR3 protein: CASSVGGDLVEQYF

V gene: TRBV27
CDR3 length: 15
CDR3 protein: CASSSRQGNTGELFF

V gene: TRBV7-8
CDR3 length: 16
CDR3 protein: CASSQNPGPPAYEQYF

V gene: TRBV23-1
CDR3 length: 19
CDR3 protein: CASSRSLAGRMRSTDTQYF

V gene: TRBV6-5
CDR3 length: 14
CDR3 protein: CASSPGTGYDEQYF

V gene: TRBV29-1
CDR3 length: 12
CDR3 protein: CSVEGLNTEAFF

V gene: TRBV5-1
CDR3 length: 13
CDR3 protein: CASSPKTGTEAFF

V gene: TRBV5-8
CDR3 length: 16
CDR3 protein: CASSLPLSGSAYEQYF

V gene: TRBV10-3
CDR3 length: 17
CDR3 protein: CAISESGQMGSNQPQHF

V gene: TRBV27
CDR3 length: 15
CDR3 protein: CASRYTTGANYGYTF

V gene: TRBV5-1
CDR3 length: 15
CDR3 protein: CASSLGGVTYNEQFF

V gene: TRBV27
CDR3 length: 14
CDR3 protein: CASSLGQGPYEQYF

V gene: TRBV19
CDR3 length: 12
CDR3 protein: CASSLPGNTIYF